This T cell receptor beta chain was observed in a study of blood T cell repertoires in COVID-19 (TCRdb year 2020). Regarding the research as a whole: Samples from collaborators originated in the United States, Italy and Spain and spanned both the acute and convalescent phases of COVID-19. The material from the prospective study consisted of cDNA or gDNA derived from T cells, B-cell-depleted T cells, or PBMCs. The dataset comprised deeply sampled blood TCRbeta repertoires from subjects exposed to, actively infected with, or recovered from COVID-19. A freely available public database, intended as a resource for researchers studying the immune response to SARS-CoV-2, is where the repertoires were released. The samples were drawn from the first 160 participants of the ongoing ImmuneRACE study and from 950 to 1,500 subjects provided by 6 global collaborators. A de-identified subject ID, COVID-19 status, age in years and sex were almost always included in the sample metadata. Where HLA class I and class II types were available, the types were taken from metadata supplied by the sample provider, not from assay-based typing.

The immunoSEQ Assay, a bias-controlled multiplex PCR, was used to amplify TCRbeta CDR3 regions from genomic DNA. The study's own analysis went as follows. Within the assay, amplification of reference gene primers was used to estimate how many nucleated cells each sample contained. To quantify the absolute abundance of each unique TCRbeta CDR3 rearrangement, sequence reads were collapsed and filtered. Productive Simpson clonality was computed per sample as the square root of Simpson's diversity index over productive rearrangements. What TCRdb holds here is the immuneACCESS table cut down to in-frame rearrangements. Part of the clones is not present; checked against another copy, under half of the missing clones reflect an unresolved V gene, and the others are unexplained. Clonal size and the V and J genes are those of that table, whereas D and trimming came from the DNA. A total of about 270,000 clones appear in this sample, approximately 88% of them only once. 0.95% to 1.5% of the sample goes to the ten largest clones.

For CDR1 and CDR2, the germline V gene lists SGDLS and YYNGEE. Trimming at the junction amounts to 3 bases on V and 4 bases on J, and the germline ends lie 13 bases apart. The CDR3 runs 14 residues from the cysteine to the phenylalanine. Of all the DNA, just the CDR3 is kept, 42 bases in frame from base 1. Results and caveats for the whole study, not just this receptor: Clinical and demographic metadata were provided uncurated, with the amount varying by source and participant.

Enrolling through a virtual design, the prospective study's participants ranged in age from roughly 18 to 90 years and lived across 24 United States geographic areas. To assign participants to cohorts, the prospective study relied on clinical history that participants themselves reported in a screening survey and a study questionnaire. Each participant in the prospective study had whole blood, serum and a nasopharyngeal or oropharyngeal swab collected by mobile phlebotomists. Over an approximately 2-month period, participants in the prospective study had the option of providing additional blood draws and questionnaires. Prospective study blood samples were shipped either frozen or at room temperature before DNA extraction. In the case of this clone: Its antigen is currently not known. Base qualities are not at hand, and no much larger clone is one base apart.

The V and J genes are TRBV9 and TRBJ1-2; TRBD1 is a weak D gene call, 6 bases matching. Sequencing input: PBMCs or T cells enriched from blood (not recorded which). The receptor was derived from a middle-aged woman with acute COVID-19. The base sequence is TGTGCCAGCAGCGCCACACTAGGGGGCTATGGCTACACCTTC. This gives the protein CASSATLGGYGYTF.